The 20 T cell receptor beta chains presented below share a single source sample, sequenced in a study of T cells in Graves' hyperthyroidism and ophthalmopathy. TCR beta CDR3 sequences were amplified from RNA transcripts. Researchers ran a first-round RT-PCR on the TCR CDR3 using the HTBI primer set. MiXCR was run by TCRdb on the multiplex PCR reads, yielding one entry per CDR3 protein. The repertoire holds approximately 430,000 distinct CDR3 sequences, with approximately 14% as singletons. Specimen: blood. These receptors came from a man aged 18 to 30 with Graves' ophthalmopathy.

This clonotype was picked up many times. The chain joins TRBV7-9 to TRBJ2-7; TRBD2 aligns across 8 bases. Per the germline V gene, CDR1 is SEHNR and CDR2 is FQNEAQ (reference sequence). Unmatched junction bases numbered 5, after V lost 0 bases and J lost 1 base. The CDR3 covers 16 residues. The CDR3 sequence: CASSLARGESSYEQYF. CDR3 nucleotides: TGTGCCAGCAGCTTAGCGCGGGGGGAGTCTTCCTACGAGCAGTACTTC. Full variable domain (remainder filled in from reference TRBV7-9 and TRBJ2-7): DTGVSQNPRHKITKRGQNVTFRCDPISEHNRLYWYRQTLGQGPEFLTYFQNEAQLEKSRLLSDRFSAERPKGSFSTLEIQRTEQGDSAMYLCASSLARGESSYEQYFGPGTRLTVT.

This clonotype was picked up many times. This chain connects TRBV3-1 to TRBJ1-1, with D uncertain. V was shortened by 1 base and J by 1 base, with 13 bases between the two germline ends. CDR3 length: 16 residues. Germline CDR1 reads LGHDT; CDR2 reads YNNKEL (reference sequence). Written as DNA, the CDR3 is TGTGCCAGCAGCCAAGTGGCCCAAAATAGGAACACTGAAGCTTTCTTT. Its translation is CASSQVAQNRNTEAFF.

The chain couples TRBV19 to TRBJ2-6; D remains ambiguous. Trimming removed 5 bases from V and 0 bases from J, with 11 bases in between. The germline CDR1 and CDR2 sequences are LNHDA and SQIVND (reference sequence). This CDR3 region has 16 residues. The CDR3 spells CASSSRVNSGANVLTF. The CDR3 DNA reads as TGTGCCAGTAGTTCCCGGGTGAACTCTGGGGCCAACGTCCTGACTTTC.

Only a few counts were recorded for this clonotype. The chain joins TRBV7-2 to TRBJ2-7, with D perhaps TRBD1 (6 bases). V dropped 6 bases and J dropped 3 bases, with 15 bases sitting between them. The CDR3 sequence is 14 residues long. Germline CDR1 reads SGHTA; CDR2 reads FQGNSA. CDR3 sequence reads: CASSGDTVLYEQYF. The CDR3 nucleotides are TGTGCCAGCAGTGGGGACACCGTTCTCTACGAGCAGTACTTC.

This clonotype has a count of ten or more. The genes are TRBV7-9 and TRBJ2-3, with D unclear. V was trimmed by 6 bases and J by 2 bases, leaving 6 bases between them. Germline CDR1 SEHNR, CDR2 FQNEAQ (reference sequence). The CDR3 covers 12 residues. Here the CDR3 DNA reads TGTGCCAGCAGAAACAACACAGATACGCAGTATTTT. Translation: CASRNNTDTQYF.

This clonotype was seen ten or more times. For the CDR3, the DNA is TGCAGTGCTCCGAGGGACGTAGAAGAGACCCAGTACTTC. It translates to CSAPRDVEETQYF. The V and J genes are TRBV20-1 and TRBJ2-5; tentatively, D is TRBD1 or TRBD2 (5 bases each). The CDR3 spans 13 residues. Germline V gene lookup returns CDR1 DFQATT and CDR2 SNEGSKA (reference sequence). V dropped 5 bases and J dropped 3 bases, with 13 bases sitting between them.

The chain uses TRBV10-3 and TRBJ2-1, with 8 bases aligning to TRBD1. Per germline, CDR1 ENHRY and CDR2 SYGVKD. The length of the CDR3 is 14 residues. Trimming cost V 8 bases and J 7 bases; bases outside gene matches: 10. The DNA for the CDR3 is TGTGCCATCTTGGACAGGGAAGATGGGAATGAGCAGTTCTTC. Amino acids: CAILDREDGNEQFF.

At least ten counts were recorded for this clonotype. For the CDR3, the DNA is TGTGCCAGCATGTTGACAGGGGGCAAAAACATTCAGTACTTC. Protein product: CASMLTGGKNIQYF. This sequence joins TRBV2 and TRBJ2-4; 9 bases agree with TRBD1. The J segment lost 3 bases and the V segment lost 7 bases, leaving 4 bases of the junction unmatched. CDR1 SNHLY and CDR2 FYNNEI come from the germline V gene. The CDR3 extends over 14 amino acids.

This clonotype was observed at least ten times. The genes are TRBV20-1 and TRBJ1-1; the D is unclear. The CDR3 is 13 residues long. From germline, CDR1 is DFQATT and CDR2 SNEGSKA (reference sequence). The V end was cut by 3 bases, the J end by 0 bases, with 8 bases between. The CDR3, as DNA: TGCAGTGCTAGGGGCCTTTTGAACACTGAAGCTTTCTTT. As protein: CSARGLLNTEAFF.

This clonotype was seen repeatedly, ten times or more. V usage is TRBV12-5 and J usage is TRBJ2-1, with a tentative D call TRBD1 (5 bases). The CDR3 is 16 residues long. Germline V gene data show CDR1 as LGHNT and CDR2 as FRNRAP. Trimming left V 4 bases short and J 2 bases short, with 15 bases between. Here the CDR3 reads CASGYHRQGTYNEQFF. CDR3 sequence (DNA): TGTGCTAGTGGTTATCATCGGCAGGGTACCTACAATGAGCAGTTCTTC.

This clonotype was counted many times. V and J are TRBV7-2 and TRBJ2-1; D unclear. The germline V gene has CDR1 SGHTA and CDR2 FQGNSA. Trimming cost V 2 bases and J 5 bases, with 13 bases left between them. The CDR3 sequence is 15 residues long. The CDR3 DNA is TGTGCCAGCAGCTTAATCACTGTCGGAAACAATGAGCAGTTCTTC. Its protein product is CASSLITVGNNEQFF.

This clonotype was counted a single time. A much larger clonotype is one base distant, so this may be a read error. The chain joins TRBV6-2 or TRBV6-3 to TRBJ2-5, with 9 nucleotides matching TRBD2. This CDR3 region has 15 residues. CDR1 is MNHEY, CDR2 SVGEGT, per germline. The CDR3 loop reads CTSRRAGGPQETQYF. CDR3 DNA sequence: TGTACCAGCAGACGCGCGGGAGGGCCCCAAGAGACCCAGTACTTC.

This clonotype has ten or more counts. J is TRBJ2-7 and V is TRBV5-1; TRBD1 matches 10 bases. The CDR3 totals 16 residues. J was trimmed by 3 bases and V by 4 bases; bases with no gene match: 10. Germline V gene lookup returns CDR1 SGHRS and CDR2 YFSETQ. As DNA, the CDR3 is TGCGCCAGCAGCCCACACGGGACAGGGGACTACTACGAGCAGTACTTC. It yields the protein CASSPHGTGDYYEQYF.

At least ten counts were recorded for this clonotype. The chain has TRBV2 and TRBJ1-1, with D possibly matching TRBD1 (5 bases). Germline CDR1 reads SNHLY; CDR2 reads FYNNEI. V was cut by 4 bases and J by 6 bases, with 15 bases left in between. The CDR3 runs 14 residues. CDR3 protein: CASSGRGVIPEAFF. DNA of the CDR3: TGTGCCAGCAGTGGTAGGGGAGTTATACCTGAAGCTTTCTTT.

The rearrangement links TRBV5-5 to TRBJ1-3; D gene unclear. The CDR3 sequence is 16 residues long. Germline-derived CDR1 and CDR2 are SGHKS and YYEKEE (reference sequence). Trimming shortened V by 1 base and J by 4 bases, and 15 bases separated the two germline ends. CDR3 DNA sequence: TGTGCCAGCAGCTTGTGGTCTGGAACTGACGGAAACACCATATATTTT. This encodes CASSLWSGTDGNTIYF.

J is TRBJ1-1 and V is TRBV24-1, with D maybe TRBD1 (5 bases). Germline CDR1 reads KGHDR; CDR2 reads SFDVKD. Trimming stripped 7 bases from V and 1 base from J, with 6 bases between. This CDR3 has 12 residues. CDR3 region: CATSGQNTEAFF. Here the CDR3 DNA reads TGTGCCACCAGCGGACAGAACACTGAAGCTTTCTTT.

Ten or more counts support this clonotype. The genes are TRBV7-2 and TRBJ2-7; D not resolved. Per germline, CDR1 SGHTA and CDR2 FQGNSA. Trimming left V 5 bases short and J 6 bases short, with 8 bases between. The CDR3 runs 11 residues. The CDR3 DNA sequence: TGTGCCAGCAGCCCGGACCGCGAGCAGTACTTC. This translates into CASSPDREQYF.

The chain carries TRBV20-1 and TRBJ2-1; 10 bases align to TRBD2. The CDR3 totals 15 residues. V lost 2 bases to trimming and J lost 4 bases; unmatched junction nucleotides: 5. Germline V gene data show CDR1 as DFQATT and CDR2 as SNEGSKA (reference sequence). The CDR3: CSARSGLAEYNEQFF. CDR3 nucleotides: TGCAGTGCTAGAAGCGGACTAGCGGAATACAATGAGCAGTTCTTC.

The V and J genes are TRBV19 and TRBJ2-6; D is undetermined. The ends were cut back, 7 bases at V and 0 bases at J, with 10 bases in the middle. CDR1 and CDR2 from the germline V gene are LNHDA and SQIVND (reference sequence). The CDR3 sequence is 15 residues long. Written as DNA, the CDR3 is TGTGCCAGTACCGCAACGGGCTCTGGGGCCAACGTCCTGACTTTC. Protein sequence: CASTATGSGANVLTF.

This clonotype has ten or more counts. V gene TRBV5-1 combines with J gene TRBJ2-7, with 13 bases matching TRBD2. The CDR3 length is 15 residues. V dropped 4 bases and J dropped 7; count of bases not matched to a gene: 8. CDR1 and CDR2 (germline): SGHRS, YFSETQ. The CDR3 is CASSGRTSGSGEQYF. DNA of the CDR3: TGCGCCAGCAGCGGACGGACTAGCGGGAGTGGGGAGCAGTACTTC. The full variable domain, completed using reference TRBV5-1 and TRBJ2-7, is KAGVTQTPRYLIKTRGQQVTLSCSPISGHRSVSWYQQTPGQGLQFLFEYFSETQRNKGNFPGRFSGRQFSNSRSEMNVSTLELGDSALYLCASSGRTSGSGEQYFGPGTRLTVT.